This record covers a single T cell receptor (beta chain). Trimming at V came to 7 bases and at J to 7 bases, leaving 5 bases not matched to a gene. Germline CDR1 and CDR2: KGHDR and SFDVKD. This CDR3 region has 14 residues. The data are from a study of T-cell memory formation after mild COVID-19. TCRdb ran MiXCR on the 5' RACE reads and lists one entry per CDR3 protein. The sample includes around 530,000 distinct CDR3 sequences, about 22% of them seen just once. The source material was PBMCs or a T cell subset sorted from them (not recorded which). This chain joins TRBV24-1 and TRBJ1-6, with TRBD1 matching 8 bases. This TCR derives from an adult woman who had mild COVID-19 (a few samples of this study predate the infection). Cell type and time point are not known. CDR3 sequence (DNA): TGTGCCACCAGAGGGACAGGAGAGAATTCACCCCTCCACTTT. Encoded protein: CATRGTGENSPLHF.